The present TCR beta chain was sequenced within a study of early T cells in non-severe SARS-CoV-2 infection. Study-level information: The chains were unpaired, and the sequenced material was bulk RNA from unsorted whole blood.

MiXCR was run by TCRdb on the 5' RACE reads, yielding one entry per CDR3 protein. The sample has about 63,000 distinct CDR3 sequences; approximately 12% are singletons. There are many counts of this clonotype. V shed 2 bases, J shed 4 bases, and the junction held 10 bases outside the gene matches. CDR1 is MGHRA and CDR2 is YSYEKL in the germline V gene. The CDR3 is 16 amino acids. J is TRBJ2-7 and V is TRBV4-1; 8 nucleotides align to TRBD1. The clonotype was recovered from an adult who was a healthcare worker with PCR-confirmed SARS-CoV-2 infection or an uninfected control (not recorded which). Sequenced input: whole blood. CDR3 bases: TGCGCCAGCAGCCAACTTAATTTGGACAGGGCATACGAGCAGTACTTC. Its translation is CASSQLNLDRAYEQYF.